These T cell receptor beta chains were read from a single sample in a study of pediatric ulcerative colitis. Data came from immunoSEQ multiplex PCR; TCRdb stores just in-frame clones and leaves some out. The sample consists of about 5,800 clones, roughly 91% of them appearing once. Sequencing input: blood. The receptors originated from a girl aged 5 to 17 who was a control in a study of pediatric ulcerative colitis. CDR3s include the opening cysteine and the closing phenylalanine or tryptophan. A D gene is named only where the DNA matches it firmly. Rows may omit the clone size; those that give it use once, few, many or a size class.

clone size	V gene	D gene	J gene	CDR3 DNA	CDR3 protein
NA	TRBV5-1	NA	TRBJ1-2	TGCGCCAGCAGCTTGGCGCAGGGCCCTGGCTACACCTTC	CASSLAQGPGYTF
NA	TRBV28	NA	TRBJ1-3	TGTGCCAGCACGTGGGGGGTGCGTAACACCATATATTTT	CASTWGVRNTIYF
NA	TRBV27	NA	TRBJ1-1	TGTGCCAGCAGTTTATCGAAGACAGGCAGCACTGAAGCTTTCTTT	CASSLSKTGSTEAFF
NA	TRBV30	NA	TRBJ1-6	TGTGCCTGGACTCGGCAGGAGAACTCACCCCTCCACTTT	CAWTRQENSPLHF
NA	TRBV6-1	NA	TRBJ1-1	TGTGCCAGCAGGCAGGGGCGGGACACTGAAGCTTTCTTT	CASRQGRDTEAFF
NA	TRBV6-6	TRBD2	TRBJ2-7	TGTGCCAGCTCCCAGGCGGGAGGCTACGAGCAGTACTTC	CASSQAGGYEQYF
NA	TRBV5-4	NA	TRBJ2-2	TGTGCCAGCAGCCTGCCCGGGGCCGGGGAGCTGTTTTTT	CASSLPGAGELFF
NA	TRBV7-6	TRBD2	TRBJ2-1	TGTGCCAGCAGCTTAACACTAGCGGGAGGCAATGAGCAGTTCTTC	CASSLTLAGGNEQFF
NA	TRBV2	TRBD1	TRBJ2-7	TGTGCCAGCAGGGCCGACAGGGGAGCCTACGAGCAGTACTTC	CASRADRGAYEQYF
NA	TRBV20-1	NA	TRBJ2-7	TGCAGTGCGTTATGGGGCTACGAGCAGTACTTC	CSALWGYEQYF
NA	TRBV5-1	TRBD1	TRBJ2-7	TGCGCCAGCAGCTCTACCGGGACAGGTACCTACGAGCAGTACTTC	CASSSTGTGTYEQYF
NA	TRBV28	TRBD2	TRBJ2-5	TGTGCCAGTCTTAGCGGGAGGTACCAAGAGACCCAGTACTTC	CASLSGRYQETQYF
once	TRBV28	TRBD2	TRBJ2-1	TGTGCCAGCAGTCCTACTAGCGCCCGACCTTACAATGAGCAGTTCTTC	CASSPTSARPYNEQFF
NA	TRBV9	NA	TRBJ2-3	TGTGCCAGCAGCGTAGATGAAGATACGCAGTATTTT	CASSVDEDTQYF
NA	TRBV5-4	TRBD1	TRBJ2-7	TGTGCCAGCAGCACTCGGGACAGGGACTACGAGCAGTACTTC	CASSTRDRDYEQYF
NA	TRBV21-1	NA	TRBJ2-3	TGTGCCAGCAGCAATTTAAGGGGTAGGACAGATACGCAGTATTTT	CASSNLRGRTDTQYF
NA	TRBV9	NA	TRBJ1-2	TGTGCCAGCAGCGTAGAGGACACGCTACAAGCTAACTATGGCTACACCTTC	CASSVEDTLQANYGYTF
NA	TRBV5-4	NA	TRBJ1-1	TGTGCCAGCAGATCAGGACAGCCTTTTGAAGCTTTCTTT	CASRSGQPFEAFF